This T cell receptor beta chain originates from a study of CD8 T cells in Susac syndrome. Study summary: The Susac syndrome patients that were sequenced included 5 or 6 with active disease and under 10 in remission.

Reverse transcription of about 0.5 to 1 ug RNA was performed with random hexamers. Amplification of TCR beta CDR3 was carried out by immunoSEQ multiplex PCR, which covered 54 Vbeta and 13 Jbeta segments. TCRdb re-called the immunoSEQ multiplex PCR reads with MiXCR, one entry per CDR3 protein. The sample includes around 200,000 distinct CDR3 sequences, 90% to 96% of them seen just once. The CDR3 is 15 amino acids. V dropped 1 base and J dropped 2 bases, with 12 bases sitting between them. Per germline, CDR1 GTSNPN and CDR2 SVGIG (reference sequence). CD8+ and CD4+ T cells from blood underwent TCR beta sequencing. Negative isolation was used for CD8+ and CD4+ T cells and FACS enrichment for TEMRA cells.

Sequences were obtained from CD4+ T cells from PBMCs. This receptor was identified in a human donor with Susac syndrome. V is TRBV30 and J is TRBJ1-5; no reliable D call. This CDR3 is CAWSGEGIGNQPQHF. CDR3 in DNA: TGTGCCTGGAGTGGAGAAGGGATCGGCAATCAGCCCCAGCATTTT.